The rows below give T cell receptor beta chains drawn from one sample of a study of shared clonotypes between healthy human individuals. Produced via immunoSEQ multiplex PCR; TCRdb's table is partial and in-frame only. The repertoire holds about 750,000 clones, roughly 92% seen once, with around 24% in the top ten. The source material was naive CD8+ T cells sorted from blood. The receptors were gathered from a man aged 25 to 45 in good health. CDR3s include the opening cysteine and the closing phenylalanine or tryptophan. Fields, in order: clone size, J gene, D gene, V gene, CDR3 protein, CDR3 DNA. The D gene is left open where the match is weak. Part of the rows lack a size; the others show once, few, many or a class for expanded clones.

clone size: -; J gene: TRBJ2-7; D gene: TRBD2; V gene: TRBV7-2; CDR3 protein: CASSLDLAGNFEQYF; CDR3 DNA: TGTGCCAGCAGCTTAGATTTAGCGGGAAACTTCGAGCAGTACTTC
clone size: -; J gene: TRBJ2-3; D gene: -; V gene: TRBV7-9; CDR3 protein: CASSLEGTDTQYF; CDR3 DNA: TGTGCCAGCAGCTTAGAGGGCACAGATACGCAGTATTTT
clone size: -; J gene: TRBJ2-3; D gene: -; V gene: TRBV7-6; CDR3 protein: CASSVSDTQYF; CDR3 DNA: TGTGCCAGCAGCGTATCTGATACGCAGTATTTT
clone size: -; J gene: TRBJ1-2; D gene: TRBD1; V gene: TRBV19; CDR3 protein: CASSLLGQGLNYGYTF; CDR3 DNA: TGTGCCAGTAGCCTTCTCGGACAGGGATTGAACTATGGCTACACCTTC
clone size: -; J gene: TRBJ1-1; D gene: -; V gene: TRBV7-9; CDR3 protein: CATHSGVGRNTEAFF; CDR3 DNA: TGTGCCACCCACTCTGGTGTGGGGCGGAACACTGAAGCTTTCTTT
clone size: -; J gene: TRBJ2-5; D gene: TRBD2; V gene: TRBV11-2; CDR3 protein: CASQGTSSNRETQYF; CDR3 DNA: TGTGCCAGCCAGGGGACTAGCTCCAACAGAGAGACCCAGTACTTC
clone size: -; J gene: TRBJ1-5; D gene: -; V gene: TRBV4-1; CDR3 protein: CASSPAAGSNQPQHF; CDR3 DNA: TGCGCCAGCAGCCCCGCCGCAGGGAGCAATCAGCCCCAGCATTTT
clone size: -; J gene: TRBJ1-5; D gene: -; V gene: TRBV28; CDR3 protein: CASSLPGGVGNNQPQHF; CDR3 DNA: TGTGCCAGCAGTTTACCCGGCGGGGTTGGTAACAATCAGCCCCAGCATTTT
clone size: -; J gene: TRBJ2-2; D gene: -; V gene: TRBV19; CDR3 protein: CASSIGGNTGELFF; CDR3 DNA: TGTGCCAGTAGTATCGGCGGGAACACCGGGGAGCTGTTTTTT
clone size: -; J gene: TRBJ1-1; D gene: -; V gene: TRBV7-9; CDR3 protein: CASSLEGNTEAFF; CDR3 DNA: TGTGCCAGCAGCCTAGAAGGGAACACTGAAGCTTTCTTT
clone size: -; J gene: TRBJ1-5; D gene: TRBD1; V gene: TRBV2; CDR3 protein: CASSDGQGSQPQHF; CDR3 DNA: TGTGCCAGCAGTGACGGACAGGGGTCTCAGCCCCAGCATTTT
clone size: -; J gene: TRBJ2-5; D gene: -; V gene: TRBV9; CDR3 protein: CASSVEGLHQETQYF; CDR3 DNA: TGTGCCAGCAGCGTAGAGGGACTGCACCAAGAGACCCAGTACTTC
clone size: -; J gene: TRBJ1-1; D gene: -; V gene: TRBV6-1; CDR3 protein: CASSASGGEAFF; CDR3 DNA: TGTGCCAGCAGTGCATCAGGAGGAGAAGCTTTCTTT
clone size: -; J gene: TRBJ2-7; D gene: TRBD1; V gene: TRBV27; CDR3 protein: CASSLYGQGTHEQYF; CDR3 DNA: TGTGCCAGCAGTTTATACGGACAGGGGACCCACGAGCAGTACTTC
clone size: -; J gene: TRBJ2-1; D gene: -; V gene: TRBV9; CDR3 protein: CASSVAGERGNEQFF; CDR3 DNA: TGTGCCAGCAGCGTAGCTGGCGAAAGAGGTAATGAGCAGTTCTTC
clone size: -; J gene: TRBJ2-3; D gene: -; V gene: TRBV18; CDR3 protein: CASSPPTDTQYF; CDR3 DNA: TGTGCCAGCTCACCACCGACAGATACGCAGTATTTT
clone size: -; J gene: TRBJ2-7; D gene: TRBD2; V gene: TRBV7-8; CDR3 protein: CASSQYRTSGSSHEQYF; CDR3 DNA: TGTGCCAGCAGCCAATACCGGACTAGCGGGAGTTCACACGAGCAGTACTTC
clone size: -; J gene: TRBJ1-5; D gene: TRBD1; V gene: TRBV28; CDR3 protein: CASTGRQGINQPQHF; CDR3 DNA: TGTGCCAGCACCGGGAGACAGGGAATCAATCAGCCCCAGCATTTT
clone size: -; J gene: TRBJ2-3; D gene: -; V gene: TRBV5-1; CDR3 protein: CASSLVIGTDTQYF; CDR3 DNA: TGCGCCAGCAGCTTGGTTATTGGCACAGATACGCAGTATTTT
clone size: -; J gene: TRBJ2-2; D gene: -; V gene: TRBV7-9; CDR3 protein: CASSLNSGELFF; CDR3 DNA: TGTGCCAGCAGCTTAAATAGCGGGGAGCTGTTTTTT
clone size: -; J gene: TRBJ2-3; D gene: TRBD2; V gene: TRBV11-2; CDR3 protein: CASSSGLAGGGTDTQYF; CDR3 DNA: TGTGCCAGCAGCTCGGGACTAGCGGGAGGAGGCACAGATACGCAGTATTTT
clone size: -; J gene: TRBJ1-1; D gene: -; V gene: TRBV5-8; CDR3 protein: CASSWRDGPTEAFF; CDR3 DNA: TGTGCCAGCAGCTGGAGGGACGGCCCCACTGAAGCTTTCTTT
clone size: -; J gene: TRBJ2-5; D gene: -; V gene: TRBV7-9; CDR3 protein: CASSLREGVGETQYF; CDR3 DNA: TGTGCCAGCAGCTTAAGAGAAGGGGTTGGGGAGACCCAGTACTTC
clone size: few; J gene: TRBJ2-5; D gene: TRBD2; V gene: TRBV7-9; CDR3 protein: CASDKREGQYETQYF; CDR3 DNA: TGTGCCTCCGATAAGCGGGAGGGCCAGTACGAGACCCAGTACTTC
clone size: -; J gene: TRBJ2-4; D gene: -; V gene: TRBV5-1; CDR3 protein: CASSGRVAARALAKNIQYF; CDR3 DNA: TGCGCCAGCAGCGGTAGGGTAGCGGCACGAGCTTTAGCCAAAAACATTCAGTACTTC
clone size: -; J gene: TRBJ2-7; D gene: TRBD1; V gene: TRBV6-5; CDR3 protein: CASSRTGLEQYF; CDR3 DNA: TGTGCCAGCAGCCGGACAGGGCTGGAGCAGTACTTC
clone size: -; J gene: TRBJ2-7; D gene: -; V gene: TRBV15; CDR3 protein: CATSRDGVGYEQYF; CDR3 DNA: TGTGCCACCAGCAGAGATGGCGTAGGGTACGAGCAGTACTTC
clone size: -; J gene: TRBJ2-2; D gene: -; V gene: TRBV7-6; CDR3 protein: CASSRFPTGELFF; CDR3 DNA: TGTGCCAGCAGCCGATTTCCCACCGGGGAGCTGTTTTTT
clone size: -; J gene: TRBJ2-2; D gene: -; V gene: TRBV7-3; CDR3 protein: CASNPGGELFF; CDR3 DNA: TGTGCCAGCAACCCTGGCGGGGAGCTGTTTTTT
clone size: -; J gene: TRBJ2-1; D gene: TRBD2; V gene: TRBV7-9; CDR3 protein: CASSLSGTSANNEQFF; CDR3 DNA: TGTGCCAGCAGCTTATCCGGGACTAGCGCCAACAATGAGCAGTTCTTC
clone size: -; J gene: TRBJ1-2; D gene: -; V gene: TRBV20-1; CDR3 protein: CSAPDPYGYTF; CDR3 DNA: TGCAGTGCTCCGGACCCCTATGGCTACACCTTC
clone size: -; J gene: TRBJ2-3; D gene: -; V gene: TRBV11-2; CDR3 protein: CASSLVPGTDTQYF; CDR3 DNA: TGTGCCAGCAGCTTAGTACCCGGCACAGATACGCAGTATTTT
clone size: -; J gene: TRBJ2-1; D gene: -; V gene: TRBV29-1; CDR3 protein: CSVERSYNEQFF; CDR3 DNA: TGCAGCGTGGAGCGCTCCTACAATGAGCAGTTCTTC
clone size: -; J gene: TRBJ2-3; D gene: -; V gene: TRBV28; CDR3 protein: CASSLTATDTQYF; CDR3 DNA: TGTGCCAGCAGTCTGACAGCCACAGATACGCAGTATTTT
clone size: -; J gene: TRBJ2-2; D gene: -; V gene: TRBV9; CDR3 protein: CASSVVWGSGELFF; CDR3 DNA: TGTGCCAGCAGCGTAGTATGGGGCTCCGGGGAGCTGTTTTTT
clone size: -; J gene: TRBJ2-2; D gene: TRBD2; V gene: TRBV5-1; CDR3 protein: CASSKTSGVANTGELFF; CDR3 DNA: TGCGCCAGCAGCAAAACTAGCGGGGTCGCGAACACCGGGGAGCTGTTTTTT
clone size: -; J gene: TRBJ2-5; D gene: -; V gene: TRBV28; CDR3 protein: CASSPGPPYQETQYF; CDR3 DNA: TGTGCCAGCAGTCCCGGTCCCCCGTACCAAGAGACCCAGTACTTC
clone size: -; J gene: TRBJ2-7; D gene: -; V gene: TRBV5-1; CDR3 protein: CASSSRDPYEQYF; CDR3 DNA: TGCGCCAGCAGCTCCCGGGACCCCTACGAGCAGTACTTC
clone size: -; J gene: TRBJ2-1; D gene: TRBD1; V gene: TRBV28; CDR3 protein: CASSFLETGVLSNEQFF; CDR3 DNA: TGTGCCAGCAGCTTCCTTGAAACAGGGGTCCTCAGTAATGAGCAGTTCTTC